This TCR beta chain was documented in a study of radiotherapy plus CTLA-4 blockade in lung cancer. Measured with immunoSEQ multiplex PCR; TCRdb has only the in-frame clones, and not every one. The repertoire holds 40,000 to 50,000 clones, with more than 75% as singletons. The CDR3 spans 16 residues. V was pared by 0 bases and J by 8 bases, with 15 bases between. CDR1 and CDR2 (germline): SGHNT, YYREEE (reference sequence). Participants had chemo-refractory metastatic non-small-cell lung cancer and were treated with focal radiation plus ipilimumab CTLA-4 blockade. This sequence joins TRBV5-4 and TRBJ2-6; a weak D match, TRBD2 (5 bases). The TCR originated in a human donor with non-small cell lung cancer who had stable disease on radiotherapy plus ipilimumab. Sequencing was performed on peripheral blood, taken from a patient treated with radiotherapy plus ipilimumab. Written as DNA, the CDR3 is TGTGCCAGCAGCTTGGGGCTAGCAGTGGCGACCAACGTCCTGACTTTC. It encodes CASSLGLAVATNVLTF.